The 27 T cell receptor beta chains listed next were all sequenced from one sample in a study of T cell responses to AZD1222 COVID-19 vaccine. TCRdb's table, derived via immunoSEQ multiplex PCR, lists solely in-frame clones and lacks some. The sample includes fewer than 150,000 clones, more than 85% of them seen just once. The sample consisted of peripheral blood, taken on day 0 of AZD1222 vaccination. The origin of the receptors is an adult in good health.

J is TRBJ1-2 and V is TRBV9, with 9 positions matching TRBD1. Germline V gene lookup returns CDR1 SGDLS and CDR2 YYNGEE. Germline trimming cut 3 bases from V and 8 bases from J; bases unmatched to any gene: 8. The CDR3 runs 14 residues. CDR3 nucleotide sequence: TGTGCCAGCAGCGAGGGGACAGGGATCGGCGGCTACACCTTC. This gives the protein CASSEGTGIGGYTF.

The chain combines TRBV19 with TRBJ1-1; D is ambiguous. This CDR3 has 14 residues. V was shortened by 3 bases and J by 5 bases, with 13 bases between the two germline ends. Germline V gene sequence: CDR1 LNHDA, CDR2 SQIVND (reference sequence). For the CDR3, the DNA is TGTGCCAGTAGTATTGGCCAGGTGGGGACTGAAGCTTTCTTT. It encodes CASSIGQVGTEAFF.

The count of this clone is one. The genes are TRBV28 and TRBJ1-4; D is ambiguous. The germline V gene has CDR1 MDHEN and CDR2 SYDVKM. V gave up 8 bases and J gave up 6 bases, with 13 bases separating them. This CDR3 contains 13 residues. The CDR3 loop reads CASSVGQDEKLFF. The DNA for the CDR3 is TGTGCCAGCTCGGTCGGGCAGGATGAAAAACTGTTTTTT.

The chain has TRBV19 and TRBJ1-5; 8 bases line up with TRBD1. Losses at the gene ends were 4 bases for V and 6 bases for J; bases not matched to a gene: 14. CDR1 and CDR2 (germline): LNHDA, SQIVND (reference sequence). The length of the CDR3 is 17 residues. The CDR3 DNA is TGTGCCAGTAGTAGCCGTGGGGACAGGCCAGGGAGTCAGCCCCAGCATTTT. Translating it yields CASSSRGDRPGSQPQHF.

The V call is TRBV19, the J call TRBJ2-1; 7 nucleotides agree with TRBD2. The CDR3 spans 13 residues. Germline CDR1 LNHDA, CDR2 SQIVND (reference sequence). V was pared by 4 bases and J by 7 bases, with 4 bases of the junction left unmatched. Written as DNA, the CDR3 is TGTGCCAGTAGTACCCAACTAGCGAATGAGCAGTTCTTC. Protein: CASSTQLANEQFF. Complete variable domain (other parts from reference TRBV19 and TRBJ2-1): DGGITQSPKYLFRKEGQNVTLSCEQNLNHDAMYWYRQDPGQGLRLIYYSQIVNDFQKGDIAEGYSVSREKKESFPLTVTSAQKNPTAFYLCASSTQLANEQFFGPGTRLTVL.

The CDR3 sequence is CASSLWGTGSYEQYF. CDR3 bases: TGTGCCAGCAGTTTATGGGGGACAGGGAGTTACGAGCAGTACTTC. This chain uses TRBV28 with TRBJ2-7; 9 bases are a match to TRBD1. CDR1 and CDR2 from the germline V gene are MDHEN and SYDVKM. V lost 0 bases, J lost 4 bases, and 4 bases stayed unmatched. This CDR3 comprises 15 residues.

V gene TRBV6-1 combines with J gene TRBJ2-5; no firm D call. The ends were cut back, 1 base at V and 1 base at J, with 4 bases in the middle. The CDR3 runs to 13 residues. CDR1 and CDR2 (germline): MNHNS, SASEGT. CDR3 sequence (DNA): TGTGCCAGCAGTGAAGTTAGCCAAGAGACCCAGTACTTC. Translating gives CASSEVSQETQYF.

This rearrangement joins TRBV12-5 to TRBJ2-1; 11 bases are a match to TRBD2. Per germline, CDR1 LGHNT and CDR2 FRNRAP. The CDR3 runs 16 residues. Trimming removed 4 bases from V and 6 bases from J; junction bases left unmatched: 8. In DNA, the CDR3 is TGTGCTAGTGGTTCCCTTAGCGGGAGGGACCTCAATGAGCAGTTCTTC. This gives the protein CASGSLSGRDLNEQFF.

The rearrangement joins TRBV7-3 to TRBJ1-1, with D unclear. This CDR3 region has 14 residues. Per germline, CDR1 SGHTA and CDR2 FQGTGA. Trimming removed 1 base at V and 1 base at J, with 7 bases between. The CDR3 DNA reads TGTGCCAGCAGCTTAAGTAATGGGAACACTGAAGCTTTCTTT. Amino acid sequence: CASSLSNGNTEAFF. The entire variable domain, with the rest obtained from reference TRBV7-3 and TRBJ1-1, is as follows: GAGVSQTPSNKVTEKGKYVELRCDPISGHTALYWYRQSLGQGPEFLIYFQGTGAADDSGLPNDRFFAVRPEGSVSTLKIQRTERGDSAVYLCASSLSNGNTEAFFGQGTRLTVV.

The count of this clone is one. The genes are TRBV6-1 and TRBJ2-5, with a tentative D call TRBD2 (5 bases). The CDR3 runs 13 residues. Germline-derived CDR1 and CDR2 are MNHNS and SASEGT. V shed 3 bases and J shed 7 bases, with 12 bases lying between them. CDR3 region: CASSEERRGTQYF. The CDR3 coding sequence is TGTGCCAGCAGTGAGGAACGACGGGGGACCCAGTACTTC.

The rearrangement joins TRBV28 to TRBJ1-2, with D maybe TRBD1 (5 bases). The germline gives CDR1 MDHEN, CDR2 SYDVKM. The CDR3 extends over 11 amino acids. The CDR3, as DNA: TGTACTTGGGACTTTTTTTATGGCTACACCTTC. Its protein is CTWDFFYGYTF.

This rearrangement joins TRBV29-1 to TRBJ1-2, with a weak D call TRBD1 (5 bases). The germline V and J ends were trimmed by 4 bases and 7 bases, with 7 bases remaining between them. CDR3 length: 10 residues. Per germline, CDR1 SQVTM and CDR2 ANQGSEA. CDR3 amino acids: CSVVGGGYTF. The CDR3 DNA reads TGCAGCGTTGTCGGGGGTGGCTACACCTTC. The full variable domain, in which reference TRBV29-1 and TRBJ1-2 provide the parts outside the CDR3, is SAVISQKPSRDICQRGTSLTIQCQVDSQVTMMFWYRQQPGQSLTLIATANQGSEATYESGFVIDKFPISRPNLTFSTLTVSNMSPEDSSIYLCSVVGGGYTFGSGTRLTVV.

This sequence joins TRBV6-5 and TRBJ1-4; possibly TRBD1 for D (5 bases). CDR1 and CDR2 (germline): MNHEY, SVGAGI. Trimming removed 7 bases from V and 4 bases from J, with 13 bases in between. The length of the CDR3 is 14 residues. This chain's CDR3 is CASTPGGGNEKLFF. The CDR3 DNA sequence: TGTGCCAGCACCCCCGGGGGGGGTAATGAAAAACTGTTTTTT.

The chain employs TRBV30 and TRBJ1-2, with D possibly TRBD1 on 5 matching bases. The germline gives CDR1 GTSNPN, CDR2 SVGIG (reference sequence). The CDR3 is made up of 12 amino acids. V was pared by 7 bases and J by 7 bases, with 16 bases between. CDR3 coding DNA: TGTGCCTCCGCATGGGGCCGGGGTGGCTACACCTTC. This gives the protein CASAWGRGGYTF.

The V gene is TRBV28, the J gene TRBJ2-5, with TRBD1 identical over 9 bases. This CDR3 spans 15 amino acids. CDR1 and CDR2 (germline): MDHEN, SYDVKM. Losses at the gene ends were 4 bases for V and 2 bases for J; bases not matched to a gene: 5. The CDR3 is CASSWPTGGQETQYF. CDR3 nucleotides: TGTGCCAGCAGTTGGCCGACAGGGGGACAAGAGACCCAGTACTTC.

This CDR3 is CASSLGRAALRLYEQYF. In nucleotides, the CDR3 is TGCGCCAGCAGCCTGGGCCGGGCGGCTTTGAGGCTCTACGAGCAGTACTTC. V and J are TRBV5-1 and TRBJ2-7; no clear D gene. The CDR3 is made up of 17 amino acids. CDR1 and CDR2 from the germline V gene are SGHRS and YFSETQ. V shed 4 bases and J shed 3 bases, with 23 bases lying between them.

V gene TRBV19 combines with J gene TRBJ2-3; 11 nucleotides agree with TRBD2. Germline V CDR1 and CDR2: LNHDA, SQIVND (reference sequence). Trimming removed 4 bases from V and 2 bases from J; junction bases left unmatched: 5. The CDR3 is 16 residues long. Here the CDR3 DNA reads TGTGCCAGTAGTAAGGGGACTAGCGGCATCACAGATACGCAGTATTTT. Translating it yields CASSKGTSGITDTQYF.

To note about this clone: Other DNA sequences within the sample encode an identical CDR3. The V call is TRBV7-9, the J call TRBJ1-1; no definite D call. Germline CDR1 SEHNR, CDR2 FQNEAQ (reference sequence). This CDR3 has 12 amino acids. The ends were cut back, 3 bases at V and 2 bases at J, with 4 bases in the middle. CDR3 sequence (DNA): TGTGCCAGCAGCTTCGAAAACACTGAAGCTTTCTTT. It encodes CASSFENTEAFF.

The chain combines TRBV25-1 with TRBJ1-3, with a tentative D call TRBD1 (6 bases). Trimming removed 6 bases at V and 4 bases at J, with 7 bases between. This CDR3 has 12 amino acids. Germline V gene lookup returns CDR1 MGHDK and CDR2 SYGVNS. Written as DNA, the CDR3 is TGTGCCAGCAGCCAGGGGGGAAACACCATATATTTT. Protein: CASSQGGNTIYF.

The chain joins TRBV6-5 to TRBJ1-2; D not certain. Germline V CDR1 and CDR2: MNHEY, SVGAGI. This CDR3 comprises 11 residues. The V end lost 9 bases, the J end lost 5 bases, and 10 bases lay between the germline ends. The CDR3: CASDRGYGYTF. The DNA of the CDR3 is TGTGCCAGTGACCGAGGATATGGCTACACCTTC.

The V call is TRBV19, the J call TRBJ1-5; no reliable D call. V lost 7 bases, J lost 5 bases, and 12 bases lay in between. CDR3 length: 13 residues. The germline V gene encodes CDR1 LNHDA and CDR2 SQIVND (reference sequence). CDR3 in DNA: TGTGCCAGTAACCCAGGCAGATATCAGCCCCAGCATTTT. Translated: CASNPGRYQPQHF.

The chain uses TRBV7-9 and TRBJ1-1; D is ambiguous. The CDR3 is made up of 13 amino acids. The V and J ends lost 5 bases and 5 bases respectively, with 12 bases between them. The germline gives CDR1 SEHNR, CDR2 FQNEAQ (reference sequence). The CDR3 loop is CASSLELWTEAFF. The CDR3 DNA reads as TGTGCCAGCAGCCTAGAATTATGGACTGAAGCTTTCTTT.

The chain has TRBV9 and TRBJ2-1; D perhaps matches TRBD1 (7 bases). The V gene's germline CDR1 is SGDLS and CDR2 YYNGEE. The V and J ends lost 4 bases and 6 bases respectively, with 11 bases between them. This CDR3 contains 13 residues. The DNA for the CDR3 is TGTGCCAGCAGCCCCCAGGGGGGCAATGAGCAGTTCTTC. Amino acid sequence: CASSPQGGNEQFF. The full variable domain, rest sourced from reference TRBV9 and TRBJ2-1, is DSGVTQTPKHLITATGQRVTLRCSPRSGDLSVYWYQQSLDQGLQFLIQYYNGEERAKGNILERFSAQQFPDLHSELNLSSLELGDSALYFCASSPQGGNEQFFGPGTRLTVL.

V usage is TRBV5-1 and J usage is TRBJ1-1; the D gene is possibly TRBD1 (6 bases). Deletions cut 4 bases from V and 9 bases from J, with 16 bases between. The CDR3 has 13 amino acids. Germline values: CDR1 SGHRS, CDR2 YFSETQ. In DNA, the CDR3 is TGCGCCAGCAGCAAACCTACCCAGGGGCAAGCTTTCTTT. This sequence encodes CASSKPTQGQAFF.

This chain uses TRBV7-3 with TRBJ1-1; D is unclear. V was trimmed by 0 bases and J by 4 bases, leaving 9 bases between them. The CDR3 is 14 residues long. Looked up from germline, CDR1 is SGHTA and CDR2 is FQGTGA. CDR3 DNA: TGTGCCAGCAGCTTAACTCCGACAACCACTGAAGCTTTCTTT. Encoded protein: CASSLTPTTTEAFF.

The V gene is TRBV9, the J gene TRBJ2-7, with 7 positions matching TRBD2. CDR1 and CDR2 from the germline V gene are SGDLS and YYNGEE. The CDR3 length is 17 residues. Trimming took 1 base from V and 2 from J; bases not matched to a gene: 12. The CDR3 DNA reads TGTGCCAGCAGCGTAAGGCCCAGCGGGGCATCCACCTACGAGCAGTACTTC. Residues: CASSVRPSGASTYEQYF.

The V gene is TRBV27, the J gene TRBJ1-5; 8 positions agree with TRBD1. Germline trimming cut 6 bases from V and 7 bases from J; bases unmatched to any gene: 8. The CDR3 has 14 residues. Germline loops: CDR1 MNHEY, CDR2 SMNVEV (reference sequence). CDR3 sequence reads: CASRRTGQGQPQHF. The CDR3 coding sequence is TGTGCCAGCAGACGGACAGGGCAAGGACAGCCCCAGCATTTT.